This T cell receptor (beta chain) was sequenced during a study of tissue T cells after allogeneic stem cell transplantation. Notes on this clone: The gene names given are mouse names. The CDR3 end falls 1 residue outside the read, so it is completed with the germline J gene.

This sample's time point: mouse harvest day 7 after allogeneic transplant. Tail vein injection delivered 10^7 T-cell-depleted bone marrow cells and 10^6 splenic CD5+ T cells. Repertoires were generated with immunoSEQ multiplex PCR, while TCRdb's copy carries only in-frame clones and drops some. The sample gives around 9,000 clones, over 35% of which show up once; about 2.2% is in the top ten. The CDR3 spans 14 residues. The ends were cut back, 4 bases at V and 5 bases at J, with 11 bases in the middle. The germline CDR1 and CDR2 sequences are KGHPV and FQNQEV (reference sequence). This TCR was sampled from a female BALB/c mouse given C57BL/6 T cells with graft-versus-host disease after an allogeneic hematopoietic cell transplant. This chain links TRBV26 with TRBJ1-4; maybe TRBD1 (5 bases). The sample comprised skin. CDR3 DNA (partial): TGTGCCAGCAGTCGCGGGACGGTTAACGAAAGATTATTT. It is translated as CASSRGTVNERLF. The complete CDR3 protein is CASSRGTVNERLFF.